This TCR beta chain comes out of a study of T cells in Graves' hyperthyroidism and ophthalmopathy. CDR1 and CDR2 (germline): SGHDT, YYEEEE. The ends were cut back, 4 bases at V and 1 base at J, with 4 bases in the middle. The CDR3 has 12 amino acids. Template material for amplifying TCR beta CDR3 regions consisted of RNA transcripts. The primer set for the first-round RT-PCR of the TCR CDR3 was HTBI. TCRdb re-called the multiplex PCR reads through MiXCR, storing one row per CDR3 protein. The sample holds about 640,000 distinct CDR3 sequences, under 25% seen once. Ophthalmopathy patients showed a Clinical Activity Score of at least 3, NOSPECS grade of at least 4 and duration under 3 months.

The chain joins TRBV5-6 to TRBJ2-3; D unclear. Source material: blood. This TCR derives from a man younger than 40 with Graves' ophthalmopathy. The CDR3: CASSEGTDTQYF. The CDR3, as DNA: TGTGCCAGCAGCGAAGGCACAGATACGCAGTATTTT.